These T cell receptor beta chains were read from a single sample in a study of CD8+ T cells in alopecia areata. Using immunoSEQ multiplex PCR, the repertoire was profiled, and TCRdb retains in-frame clones only, with some absent. Among some 120,000 clones listed, 47% were seen once. Input material: NKG2D-low CD8+ T cells sorted from blood. All receptors come from a human donor with alopecia areata. Both conserved end residues are part of each CDR3. The D gene is left open where the match is weak. The listing skips clone size in some rows; elsewhere it reads once, few, many or a size class.

length	D	V	size	J	CDR3	DNA
13	NA	TRBV29-1	NA	TRBJ1-1	CSVPGHSNTEAFF	TGCAGCGTTCCAGGACATTCGAACACTGAAGCTTTCTTT
11	NA	TRBV29-1	NA	TRBJ1-1	CSVDRETEAFF	TGCAGCGTTGACAGGGAAACTGAAGCTTTCTTT
15	NA	TRBV11-2	many	TRBJ1-2	CASSRRTAKNYGYTF	TGTGCCAGCAGTCGCAGGACAGCAAAAAACTATGGCTACACCTTC
15	NA	TRBV2	NA	TRBJ1-5	CASREGANSNQPQHF	TGTGCCAGCCGTGAGGGAGCTAATAGCAATCAGCCCCAGCATTTT
16	NA	TRBV4-3	few	TRBJ2-6	CASSQDKGLGANVLTF	TGCGCCAGCAGCCAAGACAAAGGGTTAGGGGCCAACGTCCTGACTTTC
12	NA	TRBV7-9	NA	TRBJ1-1	CASSFGGAEAFF	TGTGCCAGCAGCTTCGGAGGGGCTGAAGCTTTCTTT
13	TRBD1	TRBV29-1	NA	TRBJ1-1	CSVKTGLNTEAFF	TGCAGCGTAAAGACAGGGTTGAACACTGAAGCTTTCTTT
16	TRBD1	TRBV19	many	TRBJ1-5	CASSIGTGEGYQPQHF	TGTGCCAGTAGTATCGGGACAGGGGAGGGGTATCAGCCCCAGCATTTT
11	NA	TRBV28	few	TRBJ1-2	CASTDNYGYTF	TGTGCCAGCACCGATAACTATGGCTACACCTTC
12	NA	TRBV6-4	NA	TRBJ2-5	CASSGRQETQYF	TGTGCCAGCAGTGGCAGGCAAGAGACCCAGTACTTC
14	TRBD1	TRBV29-1	NA	TRBJ2-7	CSVELPGQGNEQYF	TGCAGCGTTGAGCTTCCGGGACAGGGTAACGAGCAGTACTTC
14	NA	TRBV15	NA	TRBJ2-2	CATSWVLDTGELFF	TGTGCCACCAGTTGGGTACTGGACACCGGGGAGCTGTTTTTT
14	NA	TRBV5-1	NA	TRBJ1-1	CASSDGRVNTEAFF	TGCGCCAGCAGCGACGGACGGGTGAACACTGAAGCTTTCTTT
14	NA	TRBV29-1	few	TRBJ2-7	CSVVIGDAFYEQYF	TGCAGCGTCGTTATTGGGGACGCGTTCTACGAGCAGTACTTC
14	NA	TRBV9	NA	TRBJ2-4	CASSVGGGKNIQYF	TGTGCCAGCAGCGTGGGCGGTGGAAAGAACATTCAGTACTTC
13	NA	TRBV30	NA	TRBJ1-1	CAWSVLRWEGAFF	TGTGCCTGGAGTGTCCTTCGTTGGGAGGGGGCTTTCTTT
15	TRBD1	TRBV6-5	NA	TRBJ2-5	CASSPAQGARETQYF	TGTGCCAGCAGCCCTGCCCAGGGGGCGCGGGAGACCCAGTACTTC
14	NA	TRBV29-1	NA	TRBJ1-5	CSVVTGFGNQPQHF	TGCAGCGTAGTAACAGGGTTTGGCAATCAGCCCCAGCATTTT
11	NA	TRBV19	few	TRBJ2-1	CASRRGNEQFF	TGTGCCAGCAGACGAGGCAATGAGCAGTTCTTC
12	NA	TRBV5-6	NA	TRBJ2-7	CASSPGTAEQYF	TGTGCCAGCAGCCCTGGGACGGCTGAGCAGTACTTC
14	NA	TRBV7-9	NA	TRBJ2-5	CASSGGGVQETQYF	TGTGCCAGCAGCGGAGGTGGTGTTCAAGAGACCCAGTACTTC
13	NA	TRBV29-1	NA	TRBJ2-1	CSVEGTNPSEQFF	TGCAGCGTTGAAGGCACCAACCCGAGTGAGCAGTTCTTC
19	TRBD1	TRBV2	NA	TRBJ1-2	CASSEAPGGQGKDDYGYTF	TGTGCCAGCAGTGAAGCGCCAGGGGGGCAGGGGAAGGATGACTATGGCTACACCTTC
14	NA	TRBV4-3	NA	TRBJ2-1	CASSQGGSYNEQFF	TGCGCCAGCAGCCAAGGTGGGTCCTACAATGAGCAGTTCTTC
17	TRBD2	TRBV5-1	few	TRBJ2-1	CASSLGASGGAYNEQFF	TGCGCCAGCAGCTTGGGAGCTAGCGGGGGGGCCTACAATGAGCAGTTCTTC
15	NA	TRBV7-9	NA	TRBJ2-7	CASSPSPDETYEQYF	TGTGCCAGCAGCCCGTCGCCTGACGAGACCTACGAGCAGTACTTC
11	NA	TRBV29-1	NA	TRBJ2-7	CSVVLGVEQYF	TGCAGCGTTGTTCTGGGGGTCGAGCAGTACTTC
12	NA	TRBV2	once	TRBJ2-7	CAASDRTYEQYF	TGTGCCGCTTCAGACAGGACCTACGAGCAGTACTTC
18	NA	TRBV10-3	few	TRBJ2-7	CAISEDVEGNKPSYEQYF	TGTGCCATCAGTGAGGATGTTGAGGGAAACAAGCCATCCTACGAGCAGTACTTC
14	NA	TRBV23-1	few	TRBJ2-4	CASSQPDNRGIQYF	TGCGCCAGCAGTCAACCGGATAATCGCGGTATTCAGTACTTC
14	TRBD2	TRBV28	NA	TRBJ2-7	CASRPGLAGGVEYF	TGTGCCAGCAGGCCCGGACTAGCGGGGGGAGTTGAGTACTTC
14	NA	TRBV30	NA	TRBJ2-3	CACPIQGNTDTQYF	TGTGCCTGCCCGATACAGGGAAACACAGATACGCAGTATTTT
16	TRBD2	TRBV6-1	few	TRBJ2-3	CASSELAGELTDTQYF	TGTGCCAGCAGTGAACTAGCGGGAGAACTCACAGATACGCAGTATTTT
17	NA	TRBV7-9	NA	TRBJ2-5	CASSLALGGRRGETQYF	TGTGCCAGCAGCTTAGCGCTCGGAGGCCGGCGCGGGGAGACCCAGTACTTC
15	NA	TRBV14	NA	TRBJ2-5	CASSQEVRAAGTQYF	TGTGCCAGCAGCCAAGAAGTACGTGCCGCGGGGACCCAGTACTTC
14	NA	TRBV29-1	NA	TRBJ2-7	CSVEDQGAAYEQYF	TGCAGCGTTGAAGATCAGGGAGCCGCCTACGAGCAGTACTTC
13	NA	TRBV30	NA	TRBJ1-5	CAWRDASNQPQHF	TGTGCCTGGAGGGATGCTAGCAATCAGCCCCAGCATTTT
13	NA	TRBV30	NA	TRBJ1-2	CAWRDGANYGYTF	TGTGCCTGGAGGGACGGAGCTAACTATGGCTACACCTTC
12	NA	TRBV28	NA	TRBJ2-7	CASSLGDAVEYF	TGTGCCAGCAGTTTAGGGGATGCCGTTGAGTACTTC
15	NA	TRBV5-6	NA	TRBJ2-1	CASSLQETDYNEQFF	TGTGCCAGCAGCTTGCAGGAGACTGATTACAATGAGCAGTTCTTC
13	NA	TRBV5-1	NA	TRBJ2-7	CASSFLGENEQYF	TGCGCCAGCAGCTTTCTAGGGGAAAACGAGCAGTACTTC
14	NA	TRBV29-1	few	TRBJ2-2	CSVDQGSNTGELFF	TGCAGCGTTGATCAGGGGTCGAACACCGGGGAGCTGTTTTTT
14	NA	TRBV11-2	many	TRBJ2-7	CASSHRARNEEQYF	TGTGCCAGCAGCCACCGGGCCCGGAACGAGGAGCAGTACTTC
14	TRBD1	TRBV5-6	few	TRBJ1-2	CASSLRTGSYGYTF	TGTGCCAGCAGCTTGCGGACAGGGTCCTATGGCTACACCTTC
14	TRBD1	TRBV27	NA	TRBJ2-7	CATNPTGQDNEQYF	TGTGCCACTAACCCGACCGGACAGGACAACGAGCAGTACTTC
16	NA	TRBV11-2	NA	TRBJ2-2	CASSLSLDSNTGELFF	TGTGCCAGCAGCTTAAGTCTGGACTCAAACACCGGGGAGCTGTTTTTT
11	NA	TRBV29-1	NA	TRBJ1-2	CSVEEVHGYTF	TGCAGCGTTGAAGAGGTCCATGGCTACACCTTC
17	TRBD1	TRBV2	NA	TRBJ2-5	CASSDSRGGQILETQYF	TGTGCCAGCAGTGATAGTAGAGGGGGACAGATCCTGGAGACCCAGTACTTC
13	TRBD1	TRBV15	NA	TRBJ2-7	CATRDRGLYEQYF	TGTGCCACCCGGGACAGGGGGCTTTACGAGCAGTACTTC
13	NA	TRBV29-1	NA	TRBJ1-1	CSVWGGYFAEAFF	TGCAGCGTTTGGGGGGGGTATTTCGCTGAAGCTTTCTTT
11	NA	TRBV5-1	NA	TRBJ2-7	CASSLGYEQYF	TGCGCCAGCAGCTTGGGATACGAGCAGTACTTC
16	TRBD1	TRBV9	NA	TRBJ2-3	CASSVNDRDLTDTQYF	TGTGCCAGCAGCGTAAATGACAGGGATCTCACAGATACGCAGTATTTT
13	NA	TRBV29-1	NA	TRBJ2-2	CSVSSAYTGELFF	TGCAGCGTTTCTAGCGCTTACACCGGGGAGCTGTTTTTT
16	TRBD1	TRBV7-8	NA	TRBJ2-7	CASSPIPTGLGLEQYF	TGTGCCAGCAGCCCGATACCGACAGGGCTCGGGCTCGAGCAGTACTTC